This TCR beta chain is from a study of T-cell memory formation after mild COVID-19. This CDR3 is built from 13 residues. CDR1 is DFQATT, CDR2 SNEGSKA, per germline (reference sequence). V was clipped by 4 bases and J by 0 bases, with 10 bases between them. Each CDR3 protein is one row after TCRdb ran MiXCR on the 5' RACE reads. The table includes about 350,000 distinct CDR3 sequences, around 20% detected once. The TCR sequence derives from a man in his late teens or twenties who had mild COVID-19 (a few samples of this study predate the infection). Cell type and time point are not known. Specimen: PBMCs or a T cell subset sorted from them (not recorded which). The chain recombines TRBV20-1 with TRBJ2-7; tentatively, D is TRBD2 (5 bases). For the CDR3, the DNA is TGCAGTGCTAAGCGGACCGCCTCCTACGAGCAGTACTTC. Its translation: CSAKRTASYEQYF.